The subject of this entry is one T cell receptor beta chain. The antigen remains unidentified. This specimen belongs to a study of OX40 agonist ivuxolimab in advanced cancers. Study findings and constraints: Among T cells, CD8+ cells averaged more expanded clones than CD4+ cells.

Germline CDR1 GTSNPN, CDR2 SVGIG (reference sequence). V shed 3 bases and J shed 5 bases, with 7 bases lying between them. The CDR3 is made up of 11 amino acids. The repertoire was sequenced with immunoSEQ multiplex PCR; TCRdb's copy has only in-frame clones and lacks some. The sample includes around 64,000 clones, 85% to 90% of them seen just once. This sequence joins TRBV30 and TRBJ2-5; D assignment may be TRBD1 or TRBD2 (5 bases each). Sequencing used CD4+ or CD8+ T cells sorted from blood, obtained in a trial of the OX40 agonist ivuxolimab. This clonotype was sampled from an adult with an advanced solid tumor such as melanoma, head and neck, liver or kidney cancer. CDR3 protein: CAWSEGETQYF. The CDR3 DNA reads TGTGCCTGGAGCGAGGGGGAGACCCAGTACTTC.